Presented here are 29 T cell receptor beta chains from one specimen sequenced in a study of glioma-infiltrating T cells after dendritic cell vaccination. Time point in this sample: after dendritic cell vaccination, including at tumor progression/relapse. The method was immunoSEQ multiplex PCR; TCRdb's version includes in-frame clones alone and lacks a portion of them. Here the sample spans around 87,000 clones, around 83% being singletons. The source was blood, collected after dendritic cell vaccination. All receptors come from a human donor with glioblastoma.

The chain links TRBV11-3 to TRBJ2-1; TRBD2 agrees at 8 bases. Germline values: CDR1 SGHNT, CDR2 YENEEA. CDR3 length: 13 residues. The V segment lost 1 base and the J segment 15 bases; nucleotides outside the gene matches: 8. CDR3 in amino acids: CASSLGRAGVRFF. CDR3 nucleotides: TGTGCCAGCAGCTTAGGGCGAGCGGGGGTACGGTTCTTC.

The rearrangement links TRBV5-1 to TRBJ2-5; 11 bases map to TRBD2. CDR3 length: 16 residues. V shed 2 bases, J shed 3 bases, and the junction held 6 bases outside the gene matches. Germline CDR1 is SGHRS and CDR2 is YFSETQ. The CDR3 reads CASSFPTSGEKETQYF. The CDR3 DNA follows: TGCGCCAGCAGCTTCCCGACTAGCGGGGAAAAAGAGACCCAGTACTTC.

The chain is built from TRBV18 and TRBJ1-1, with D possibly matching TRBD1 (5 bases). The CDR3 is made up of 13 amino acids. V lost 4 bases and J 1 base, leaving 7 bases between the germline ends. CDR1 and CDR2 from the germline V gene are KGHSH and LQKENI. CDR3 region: CASSLDRNTEAFF. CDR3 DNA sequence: TGTGCCAGCTCACTCGACAGGAACACTGAAGCTTTCTTT.

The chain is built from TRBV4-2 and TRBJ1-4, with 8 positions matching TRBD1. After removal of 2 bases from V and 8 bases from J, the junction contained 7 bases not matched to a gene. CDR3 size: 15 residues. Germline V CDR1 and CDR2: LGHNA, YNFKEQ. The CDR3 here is CASSQQTGVSEKLFF. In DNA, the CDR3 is TGTGCCAGCAGCCAACAGACAGGGGTGAGCGAAAAACTGTTTTTT.

The CDR3 DNA is TGCGCCAGCAGCCAAGATCGGGGCATTGGCGCTATAGCGGGGGGCCATATGGAGACCCAGTACTTC. This sequence encodes CASSQDRGIGAIAGGHMETQYF. The J gene is TRBJ2-5, the V gene TRBV4-1; 10 bases match TRBD2. With 0 bases clipped from V and 5 bases from J, the junction kept 24 bases outside the gene matches. Germline loops: CDR1 MGHRA, CDR2 YSYEKL. The CDR3 sequence is 22 residues long.

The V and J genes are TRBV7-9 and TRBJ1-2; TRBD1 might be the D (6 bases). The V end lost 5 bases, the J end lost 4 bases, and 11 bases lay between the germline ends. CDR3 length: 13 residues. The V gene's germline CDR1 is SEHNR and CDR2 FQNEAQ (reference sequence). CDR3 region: CASSPGQFYGYTF. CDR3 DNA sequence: TGTGCCAGCAGCCCCGGACAGTTCTATGGCTACACCTTC. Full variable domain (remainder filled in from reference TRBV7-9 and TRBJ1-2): DTGVSQNPRHKITKRGQNVTFRCDPISEHNRLYWYRQTLGQGPEFLTYFQNEAQLEKSRLLSDRFSAERPKGSFSTLEIQRTEQGDSAMYLCASSPGQFYGYTFGSGTRLTVV.

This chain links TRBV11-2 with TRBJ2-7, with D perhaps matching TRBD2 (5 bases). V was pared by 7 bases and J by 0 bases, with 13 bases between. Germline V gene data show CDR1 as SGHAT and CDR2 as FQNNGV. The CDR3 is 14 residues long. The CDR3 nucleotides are TGTGCCAGCACCCCTGGTCGGGACTCCTACGAGCAGTACTTC. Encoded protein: CASTPGRDSYEQYF.

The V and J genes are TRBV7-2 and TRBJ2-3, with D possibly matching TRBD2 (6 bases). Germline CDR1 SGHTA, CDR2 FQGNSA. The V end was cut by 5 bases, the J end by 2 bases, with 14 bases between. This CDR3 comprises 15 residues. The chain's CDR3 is CASSLLASLTDTQYF. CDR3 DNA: TGTGCCAGCAGCCTCCTAGCGTCCCTCACAGATACGCAGTATTTT.

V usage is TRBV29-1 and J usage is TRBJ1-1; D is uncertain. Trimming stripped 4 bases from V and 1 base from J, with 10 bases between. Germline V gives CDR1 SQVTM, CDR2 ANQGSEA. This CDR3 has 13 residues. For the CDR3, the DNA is TGCAGCGTTGCCAGAGGGTCGAACACTGAAGCTTTCTTT. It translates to CSVARGSNTEAFF.

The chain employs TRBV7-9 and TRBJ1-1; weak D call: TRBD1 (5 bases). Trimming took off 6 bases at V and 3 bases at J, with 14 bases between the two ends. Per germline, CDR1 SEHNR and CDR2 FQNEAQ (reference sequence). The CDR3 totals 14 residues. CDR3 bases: TGTGCCAGCAGACTAGGAGGGGTGGACACTGAAGCTTTCTTT. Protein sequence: CASRLGGVDTEAFF.

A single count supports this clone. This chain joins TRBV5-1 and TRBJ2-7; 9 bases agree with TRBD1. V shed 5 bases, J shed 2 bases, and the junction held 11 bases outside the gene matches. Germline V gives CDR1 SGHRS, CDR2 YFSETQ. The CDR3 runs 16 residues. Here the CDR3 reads CASSFGTGTPTYEQYF. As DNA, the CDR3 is TGCGCCAGCAGTTTTGGGACAGGGACGCCGACCTACGAGCAGTACTTC.

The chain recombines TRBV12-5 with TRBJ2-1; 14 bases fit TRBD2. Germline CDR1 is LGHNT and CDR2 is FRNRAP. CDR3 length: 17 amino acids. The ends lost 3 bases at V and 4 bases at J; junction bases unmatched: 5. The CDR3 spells CASGFSTSGGVYNEQFF. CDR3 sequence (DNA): TGTGCTAGTGGTTTCTCGACTAGCGGGGGGGTGTACAATGAGCAGTTCTTC.

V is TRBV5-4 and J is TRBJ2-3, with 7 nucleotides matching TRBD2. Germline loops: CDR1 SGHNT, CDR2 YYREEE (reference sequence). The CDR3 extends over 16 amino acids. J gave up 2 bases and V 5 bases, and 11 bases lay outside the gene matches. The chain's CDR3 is CASSSNRAGTTDTQYF. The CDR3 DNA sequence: TGTGCCAGCAGTTCGAACAGAGCGGGGACCACAGATACGCAGTATTTT.

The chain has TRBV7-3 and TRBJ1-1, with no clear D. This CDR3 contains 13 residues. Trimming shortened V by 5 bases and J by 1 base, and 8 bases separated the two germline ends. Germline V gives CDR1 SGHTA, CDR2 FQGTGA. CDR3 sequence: CASSPQANTEAFF. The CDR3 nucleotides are TGTGCCAGCAGCCCCCAGGCGAACACTGAAGCTTTCTTT.

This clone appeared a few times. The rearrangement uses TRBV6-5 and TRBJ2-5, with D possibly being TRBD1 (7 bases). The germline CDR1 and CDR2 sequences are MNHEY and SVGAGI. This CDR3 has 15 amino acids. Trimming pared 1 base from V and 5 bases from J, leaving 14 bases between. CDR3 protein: CASSYFDRAGETQYF. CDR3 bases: TGTGCCAGCAGTTACTTTGACAGGGCGGGGGAGACCCAGTACTTC.

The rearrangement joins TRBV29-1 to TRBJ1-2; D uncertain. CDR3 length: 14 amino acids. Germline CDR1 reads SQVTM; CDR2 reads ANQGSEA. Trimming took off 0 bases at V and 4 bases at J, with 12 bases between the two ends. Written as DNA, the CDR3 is TGCAGCGTTGAAGAGACGAGACCTAGCTATGGCTACACCTTC. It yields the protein CSVEETRPSYGYTF. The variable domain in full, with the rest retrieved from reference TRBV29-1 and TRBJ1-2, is SAVISQKPSRDICQRGTSLTIQCQVDSQVTMMFWYRQQPGQSLTLIATANQGSEATYESGFVIDKFPISRPNLTFSTLTVSNMSPEDSSIYLCSVEETRPSYGYTFGSGTRLTVV.

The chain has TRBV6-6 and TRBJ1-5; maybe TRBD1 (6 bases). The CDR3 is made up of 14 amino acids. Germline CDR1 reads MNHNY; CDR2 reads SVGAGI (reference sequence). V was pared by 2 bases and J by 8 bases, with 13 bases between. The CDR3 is CASSYGGDGEPQHF. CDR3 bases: TGTGCCAGCAGTTACGGGGGCGACGGGGAGCCCCAGCATTTT.

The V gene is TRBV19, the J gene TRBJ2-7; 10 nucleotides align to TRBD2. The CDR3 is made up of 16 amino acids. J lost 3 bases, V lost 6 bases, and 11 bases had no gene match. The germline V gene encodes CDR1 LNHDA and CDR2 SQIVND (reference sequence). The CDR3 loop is CASSASGGSWDYEQYF. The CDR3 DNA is TGTGCCAGTAGCGCTAGCGGGGGTTCGTGGGACTACGAGCAGTACTTC.

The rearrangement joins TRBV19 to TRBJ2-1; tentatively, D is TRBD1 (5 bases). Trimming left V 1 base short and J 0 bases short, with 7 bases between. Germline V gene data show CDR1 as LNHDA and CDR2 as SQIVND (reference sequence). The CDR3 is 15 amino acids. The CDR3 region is CASSIAQGSYNEQFF. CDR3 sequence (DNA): TGTGCCAGTAGTATAGCTCAGGGCTCCTACAATGAGCAGTTCTTC.

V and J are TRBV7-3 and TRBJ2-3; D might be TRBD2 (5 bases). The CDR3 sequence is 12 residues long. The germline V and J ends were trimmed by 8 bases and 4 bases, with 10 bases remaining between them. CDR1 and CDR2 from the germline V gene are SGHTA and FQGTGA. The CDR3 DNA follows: TGTGCCAGCTCCCACGGGGCAGATACGCAGTATTTT. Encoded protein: CASSHGADTQYF.

CDR3 nucleotides: TGTGCCAGCAGCTTAACAGGGAATGGTGAAGCTTTCTTT. It codes for CASSLTGNGEAFF. J is TRBJ1-1 and V is TRBV7-2; weak D call: TRBD1 (6 bases). Trimming shortened V by 2 bases and J by 7 bases, and 11 bases separated the two germline ends. Germline CDR1 is SGHTA and CDR2 is FQGNSA. The CDR3 length is 13 residues.

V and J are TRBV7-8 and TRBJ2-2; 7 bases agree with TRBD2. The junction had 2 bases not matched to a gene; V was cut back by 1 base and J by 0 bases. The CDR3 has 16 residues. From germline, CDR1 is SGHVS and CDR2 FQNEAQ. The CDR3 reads CASSLVAGANTGELFF. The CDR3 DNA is TGTGCCAGCAGCTTAGTCGCGGGGGCGAACACCGGGGAGCTGTTTTTT.

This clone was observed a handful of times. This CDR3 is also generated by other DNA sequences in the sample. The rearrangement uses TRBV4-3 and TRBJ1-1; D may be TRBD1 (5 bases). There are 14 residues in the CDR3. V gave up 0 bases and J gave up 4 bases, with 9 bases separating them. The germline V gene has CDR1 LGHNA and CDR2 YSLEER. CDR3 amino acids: CASSQDRGGTEAFF. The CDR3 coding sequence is TGCGCCAGCAGCCAAGATCGGGGGGGCACTGAAGCTTTCTTT.

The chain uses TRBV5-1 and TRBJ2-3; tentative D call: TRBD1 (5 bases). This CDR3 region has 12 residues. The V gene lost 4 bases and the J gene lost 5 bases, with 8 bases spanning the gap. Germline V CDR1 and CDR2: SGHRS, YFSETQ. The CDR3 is CASSAGIDTQYF. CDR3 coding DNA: TGCGCCAGCAGCGCAGGGATAGATACGCAGTATTTT.

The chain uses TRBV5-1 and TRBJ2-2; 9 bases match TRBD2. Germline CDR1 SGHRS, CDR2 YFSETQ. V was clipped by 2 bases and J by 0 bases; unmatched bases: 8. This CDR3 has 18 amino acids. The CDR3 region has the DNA TGCGCCAGCAGCTTCCGTGCAGCGGGGGGAGCGAACACCGGGGAGCTGTTTTTT. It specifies CASSFRAAGGANTGELFF.

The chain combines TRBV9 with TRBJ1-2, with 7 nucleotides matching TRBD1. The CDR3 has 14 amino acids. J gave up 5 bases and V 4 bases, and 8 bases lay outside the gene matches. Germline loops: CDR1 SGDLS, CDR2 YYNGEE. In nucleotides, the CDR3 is TGTGCCAGCAGCCCCACAGGGGAGGTGTATGGCTACACCTTC. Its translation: CASSPTGEVYGYTF.

CDR3 sequence: CASTRAGSGRAEAFF. The CDR3 DNA reads TGTGCCAGTACACGGGCAGGGTCGGGTCGGGCTGAAGCTTTCTTT. V and J are TRBV19 and TRBJ1-1, with D perhaps matching TRBD1 (5 bases). The CDR3 has 15 residues. The germline CDR1 and CDR2 sequences are LNHDA and SQIVND (reference sequence). The ends were cut back, 7 bases at V and 6 bases at J, with 21 bases in the middle. The variable domain in full, with the rest retrieved from reference TRBV19 and TRBJ1-1, is DGGITQSPKYLFRKEGQNVTLSCEQNLNHDAMYWYRQDPGQGLRLIYYSQIVNDFQKGDIAEGYSVSREKKESFPLTVTSAQKNPTAFYLCASTRAGSGRAEAFFGQGTRLTVV.

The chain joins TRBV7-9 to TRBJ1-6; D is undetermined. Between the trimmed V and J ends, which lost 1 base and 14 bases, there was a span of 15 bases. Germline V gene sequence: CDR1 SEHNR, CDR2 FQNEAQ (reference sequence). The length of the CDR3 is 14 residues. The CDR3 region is CASSLGSMSSTLHF. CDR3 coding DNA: TGTGCCAGCAGCTTAGGAAGTATGAGTAGTACCCTCCACTTT. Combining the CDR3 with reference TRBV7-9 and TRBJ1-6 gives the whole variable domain DTGVSQNPRHKITKRGQNVTFRCDPISEHNRLYWYRQTLGQGPEFLTYFQNEAQLEKSRLLSDRFSAERPKGSFSTLEIQRTEQGDSAMYLCASSLGSMSSTLHFGNGTRLTVT.

CDR3 in DNA: TGTGCCAGCAGCCCGGGAGGGGTGAACAATTCACCCCTCCACTTT. Its translation is CASSPGGVNNSPLHF. The V call is TRBV7-3, the J call TRBJ1-6; tentatively, D is TRBD1 (5 bases). V was trimmed by 5 bases and J by 7 bases, leaving 15 bases between them. The CDR3 loop spans 15 amino acids. Germline CDR1 SGHTA, CDR2 FQGTGA.